Sequencing of this T cell receptor beta chain was carried out in a study of CD8 T cells in Susac syndrome. The CDR3 extends over 15 amino acids. V gave up 4 bases and J gave up 1 base; unmatched junction bases: 4. CDR1 and CDR2 from the germline V gene are LGHNA and YSLEER. The authors carried out high-throughput sequencing of TCR beta. They applied it to CD8+ and CD4+ T cells obtained from blood. FACS was used to enrich TEMRA cells, whereas the CD8+ and CD4+ T cells were obtained by negative isolation. Random hexamers were used to reverse transcribe an amount of about 0.5 to 1 ug RNA. Amplification of TCR beta CDR3 used immunoSEQ multiplex PCR across 54 Vbeta and 13 Jbeta. TCRdb redid the calling of the immunoSEQ multiplex PCR reads with MiXCR, one entry per CDR3 protein. The sample consists of about 210,000 distinct CDR3 sequences, under 95% of them appearing once.

The sequence derives from a human donor in good health. The source material was CD4+ T cells from PBMCs. The V and J genes are TRBV4-3 and TRBJ1-3; 7 bases line up with TRBD1. The CDR3 spells CASSRTGDSGNTIYF. CDR3 DNA: TGCGCCAGCAGCCGAACAGGGGATTCTGGAAACACCATATATTTT.